This TCR beta chain appears in the sequencing data of a study of CDR3 diversity in severe acne. About this clonotype itself: A much larger clone lies one base from this, so it may be a read error.

One entry per CDR3 protein results from TCRdb running MiXCR on the PCR reads. Among fewer than 90,000 distinct CDR3 sequences listed, less than 65% were seen once. Germline V gene lookup returns CDR1 SGHTA and CDR2 FQGNSA. The CDR3 contains 13 residues. Germline trimming cut 3 bases from V and 5 bases from J; bases unmatched to any gene: 2. The origin of this receptor is a male donor with severe acne vulgaris. Sequenced input: blood. J is TRBJ1-2 and V is TRBV7-2; 8 bases are shared with TRBD1. The CDR3 nucleotides are TGTGCCAGCAGCTTGGACAGGGAATATGGCTACACCTTC. This codes for CASSLDREYGYTF.